This paragraph covers one T cell receptor beta chain sequence. This specimen belongs to a study of blood T cell repertoires in COVID-19. Study-wide context: Samples came from the United States, Italy and Spain, spanning acute and convalescent COVID-19. The cDNA or gDNA used as material had been derived from T cells, B-cell-depleted T cells, or PBMCs.

V gave up 7 bases and J gave up 7 bases; unmatched junction bases: 9. Germline-derived CDR1 and CDR2 are MNHNY and SVGAGI (reference sequence). CDR3 length: 14 amino acids. Original processing notes: Reference gene primer amplification in the assay estimated nucleated cell counts. The table came from immunoSEQ multiplex PCR; TCRdb's copy has only in-frame clones and leaves some out. That table is the source of V, J and clone size, and D and trimming were worked out from the DNA. In the table there are 250,000 to 300,000 clones, around 85% of which are singletons. This receptor was taken from a woman between 70 and 85 years old with acute or convalescent COVID-19. V and J are TRBV6-6 and TRBJ2-1; 8 bases agree with TRBD2. The sample consisted of peripheral blood. The CDR3 DNA reads as TGTGCCAGCAACGGGGCGGGGGGTCTGAATGAGCAGTTCTTC. Translated, it gives CASNGAGGLNEQFF.